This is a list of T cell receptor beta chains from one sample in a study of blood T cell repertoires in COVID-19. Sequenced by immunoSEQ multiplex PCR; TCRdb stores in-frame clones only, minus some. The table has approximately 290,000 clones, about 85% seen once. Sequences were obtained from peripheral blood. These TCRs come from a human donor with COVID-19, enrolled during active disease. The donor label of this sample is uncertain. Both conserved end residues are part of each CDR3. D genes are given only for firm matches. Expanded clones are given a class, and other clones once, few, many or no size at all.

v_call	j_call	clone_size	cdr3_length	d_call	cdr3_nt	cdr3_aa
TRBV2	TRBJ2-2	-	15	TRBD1	TGTGCCAGCAGACAACAGGGGGCGGGCACCGGGGAGCTGTTTTTT	CASRQQGAGTGELFF
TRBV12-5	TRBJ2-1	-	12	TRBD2	TGTGCTAGTGAGCGGGACCTTAATGAGCAGTTCTTC	CASERDLNEQFF
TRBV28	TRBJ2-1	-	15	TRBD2	TGTGCCAGCAGTTTCCTTAGCGGGAGATACAATGAGCAGTTCTTC	CASSFLSGRYNEQFF
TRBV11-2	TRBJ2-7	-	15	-	TGTGCCAGCAGCTACCCCGGGGTTATTTCCTACGAGCAGTACTTC	CASSYPGVISYEQYF
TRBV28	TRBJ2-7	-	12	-	TGTGCCAGCAGTTTTTCGGAGCTGGAGCAGTACTTC	CASSFSELEQYF
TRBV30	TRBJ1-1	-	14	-	TGTGCCTGGAAGCGGGGGATTGGGAACACTGAAGCTTTCTTT	CAWKRGIGNTEAFF
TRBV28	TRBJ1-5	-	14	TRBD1	TGTGCCAGCAGTCTAACAGGGGAAAATCAGCCCCAGCATTTT	CASSLTGENQPQHF
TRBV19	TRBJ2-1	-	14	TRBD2	TGTGCCAGTAGTTTCATAGCGGGAGGCAATGAGCAGTTCTTC	CASSFIAGGNEQFF
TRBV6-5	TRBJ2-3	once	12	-	TGTGCCAGCAGTCAGACGGGGACAACGCAGTATTTT	CASSQTGTTQYF
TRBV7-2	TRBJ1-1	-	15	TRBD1	TGTGCCAGCAGCCCCTGGGGACAGCGGAACACTGAAGCTTTCTTT	CASSPWGQRNTEAFF
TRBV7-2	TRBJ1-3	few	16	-	TGTGCCAGCAGCTTAGTTTCCGACTTCTCTGGAAACACCATATATTTT	CASSLVSDFSGNTIYF
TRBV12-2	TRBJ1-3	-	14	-	TGTGCAAGTCGCTCACGCAGGGGAGGAAACACCATATATTTT	CASRSRRGGNTIYF
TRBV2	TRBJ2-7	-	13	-	TGTGCCAGCAGTGGACCACTAAGCTACGAGCAGTACTTC	CASSGPLSYEQYF
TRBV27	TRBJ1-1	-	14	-	TGTGCCAGCAGTTTAACCGGTATGTACACTGAAGCTTTCTTT	CASSLTGMYTEAFF
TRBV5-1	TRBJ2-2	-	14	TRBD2	TGCGCCAGCAGCTTGCCGCGGGAGACCGGGGAGCTGTTTTTT	CASSLPRETGELFF
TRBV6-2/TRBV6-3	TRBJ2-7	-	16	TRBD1	TGTGCCAGCAGTCCAGTCCCGGGACAGGGGGCGGGTGAGCAGTACTTC	CASSPVPGQGAGEQYF
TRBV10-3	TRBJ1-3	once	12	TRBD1	TGTGCCGTCACAGGGGCTGGAAACACCATATATTTT	CAVTGAGNTIYF